Listed below are T cell receptor beta chains from one sample, sequenced in a study of shared clonotypes between healthy human individuals. Profiled with immunoSEQ multiplex PCR; TCRdb holds only in-frame clones, not every one. The profile covers about 1 million clones, with 65% to 80% appearing a single time and about 1.5% taken by the ten largest. Input material: memory CD4+ T cells sorted from blood. These receptors all stem from a man aged 18 to 30 in good health. Each CDR3 is given with its conserved first and last residue. A D gene is named only where the DNA matches it firmly. Size values are once, few and many counts, or a class for expanded clones, and some rows have none.

j_call v_call clone_size d_call cdr3_aa cdr3_nt
TRBJ2-1 TRBV2 . TRBD2 CASSWTGAGDRTYNEQFF TGTGCCAGCAGTTGGACCGGAGCGGGAGACCGAACCTACAATGAGCAGTTCTTC
TRBJ1-6 TRBV6-4 . . CASSDDGIGSPLHF TGTGCCAGCAGTGACGACGGGATCGGTTCACCCCTCCACTTT
TRBJ1-6 TRBV6-5 . . CASRGLRSPLHF TGTGCCAGCAGGGGGCTTAGATCACCCCTCCACTTT
TRBJ2-3 TRBV11-2 . . CASSLTLKGTDTQYF TGTGCCAGCAGCTTGACTCTAAAGGGCACAGATACGCAGTATTTT
TRBJ1-3 TRBV7-9 . TRBD1 CASSPGTGRNTIYF TGTGCCAGCAGCCCCGGGACAGGGCGAAACACCATATATTTT
TRBJ2-1 TRBV4-3 . TRBD2 CASSLGLDTEQFF TGCGCCAGCAGCCTTGGACTAGATACTGAGCAGTTCTTC
TRBJ1-2 TRBV21-1 . . CASSKGGMAPRGGYTF TGTGCCAGCAGCAAAGGGGGAATGGCCCCCCGGGGTGGCTACACCTTC
TRBJ2-2 TRBV5-1 . . CASTFRRDITGELFF TGCGCCAGCACGTTCAGGAGGGATATTACCGGGGAGCTGTTTTTT
TRBJ2-2 TRBV5-6 once TRBD2 CASSMGGLAGNTGELFF TGTGCCAGCAGCATGGGGGGACTAGCGGGGAACACCGGGGAGCTGTTTTTT
TRBJ2-1 TRBV30 . . CAWNPGGDEQFF TGTGCCTGGAATCCAGGAGGGGATGAGCAGTTCTTC
TRBJ1-4 TRBV6-6 . . CASTTGQATQKLFF TGTGCCAGCACCACGGGACAAGCCACCCAAAAACTGTTTTTT
TRBJ2-3 TRBV29-1 . . CSSTGPLTDTQYF TGCAGCTCAACCGGGCCGCTCACAGATACGCAGTATTTT
TRBJ2-3 TRBV6-5 once . CARIAVISTDTQYF TGTGCCAGGATAGCGGTGATAAGCACAGATACGCAGTATTTT
TRBJ2-1 TRBV28 . . CASSGTYNEQFF TGTGCCAGCAGTGGGACTTACAATGAGCAGTTCTTC
TRBJ1-2 TRBV9 . . CASSVGETGGGYTF TGTGCCAGCAGCGTAGGGGAAACCGGAGGGGGCTACACCTTC
TRBJ1-5 TRBV21-1 . . CVSSLRRGRYQPQHF TGTGTCAGCTCACTGCGAAGGGGGCGATATCAGCCCCAGCATTTT
TRBJ1-6 TRBV7-9 . . CASSREVSFYNSPLHF TGTGCCAGCAGCCGAGAGGTCTCTTTTTATAATTCACCCCTCCACTTT
TRBJ1-6 TRBV6-1 . TRBD1 CASTRDRDNSPLHF TGTGCCAGCACCCGGGACAGAGATAATTCACCCCTCCACTTT
TRBJ2-1 TRBV5-6 . TRBD2 CASSFGTSGSMYEQFF TGTGCCAGCAGCTTCGGGACTAGCGGGAGTATGTATGAGCAGTTCTTC
TRBJ2-1 TRBV30 . . CASPRRASQFF TGTGCCTCCCCCCGAAGGGCGTCTCAGTTCTTC
TRBJ2-7 TRBV28 . . CASSRSGTKSYEQYF TGTGCCAGCAGTCGATCCGGGACAAAGAGCTACGAGCAGTACTTC
TRBJ2-5 TRBV10-3 . TRBD2 CAISSSGGQETQYF TGTGCCATCAGTTCTAGCGGGGGGCAAGAGACCCAGTACTTC
TRBJ1-6 TRBV5-6 . . CASSAGTNKRNSPLHF TGTGCCAGCAGCGCCGGGACAAACAAGCGTAATTCACCCCTCCACTTT
TRBJ1-2 TRBV2 . TRBD1 CASSQDRGTVYGYTF TGTGCCAGCAGTCAAGACAGGGGGACGGTCTATGGCTACACCTTC